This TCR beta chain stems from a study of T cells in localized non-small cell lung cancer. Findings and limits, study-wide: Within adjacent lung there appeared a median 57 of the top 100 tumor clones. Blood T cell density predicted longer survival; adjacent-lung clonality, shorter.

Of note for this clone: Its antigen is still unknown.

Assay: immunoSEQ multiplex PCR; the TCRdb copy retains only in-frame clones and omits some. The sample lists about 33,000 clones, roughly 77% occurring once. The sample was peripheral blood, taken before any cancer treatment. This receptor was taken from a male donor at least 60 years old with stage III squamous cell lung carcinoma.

CDR3 loop: CASSQDGGPYNEQFF. DNA of the CDR3: TGTGCCAGCAGCCAAGATGGGGGCCCTTACAATGAGCAGTTCTTC. The rearrangement links TRBV4-2 to TRBJ2-1; D possibly corresponds to TRBD1 (6 bases). CDR3 size: 15 residues. V shed 0 bases and J shed 4 bases, with 10 bases lying between them. Per the germline V gene, CDR1 is LGHNA and CDR2 is YNFKEQ.